The 30 T cell receptor beta chains below were found in one sample sequenced in a study of blood T cell repertoires in COVID-19. Sequencing used immunoSEQ multiplex PCR; TCRdb keeps in-frame clones, though not all of them. The sample has 280,000 or so clones; roughly 90% are singletons. Sample: peripheral blood. The source of these receptors is a man aged 18 to 30 with active or convalescent COVID-19.

The rearrangement joins TRBV10-3 to TRBJ2-3, with 13 bases lining up with TRBD2. The CDR3 length is 18 residues. After removal of 4 bases from V and 0 bases from J, the junction contained 7 bases not matched to a gene. From germline, CDR1 is ENHRY and CDR2 SYGVKD. The CDR3 loop reads CAISGVTSGGASTDTQYF. CDR3 bases: TGTGCCATCAGTGGGGTAACTAGCGGGGGGGCTAGCACAGATACGCAGTATTTT.

The chain employs TRBV9 and TRBJ1-2; possible D gene TRBD1, 6 bases. The V and J ends lost 3 bases and 5 bases respectively, with 14 bases between them. CDR3 length: 14 residues. Germline V gene lookup returns CDR1 SGDLS and CDR2 YYNGEE. CDR3 sequence: CASSAQGILYGYTF. As DNA, the CDR3 is TGTGCCAGCAGCGCACAGGGAATCTTATATGGCTACACCTTC.

V is TRBV19 and J is TRBJ2-1; tentative D call: TRBD2 (5 bases). Germline CDR1 and CDR2: LNHDA and SQIVND (reference sequence). This CDR3 is built from 14 residues. V shed 4 bases and J shed 2 bases, with 9 bases lying between them. DNA of the CDR3: TGTGCCAGTAGTAAGGACTGGGCCTACAATGAGCAGTTCTTC. Translating it yields CASSKDWAYNEQFF.

V is TRBV7-2 and J is TRBJ2-1; TRBD2 aligns across 13 bases. V trimming: 1 base; J trimming: 4 bases; junction bases outside the gene matches: 4. This CDR3 contains 17 residues. Per germline, CDR1 SGHTA and CDR2 FQGNSA. CDR3 bases: TGTGCCAGCAGCTTAGTACTAGCGGGGGGGCGTTACAATGAGCAGTTCTTC. Translation gives CASSLVLAGGRYNEQFF.

The V and J genes are TRBV5-1 and TRBJ1-2; 9 bases are shared with TRBD1. This CDR3 contains 15 residues. Unmatched junction bases numbered 9, after V lost 2 bases and J lost 7 bases. Germline CDR1 is SGHRS and CDR2 is YFSETQ. CDR3 bases: TGCGCCAGCAGCTTTGAGGGACAGGGTAGGAGTGGCTACACCTTC. Translating gives CASSFEGQGRSGYTF.

The J gene is TRBJ2-2, the V gene TRBV9; 9 positions agree with TRBD2. Trimming took 4 bases from V and 6 from J; bases not matched to a gene: 10. The germline V gene encodes CDR1 SGDLS and CDR2 YYNGEE. CDR3 length: 16 amino acids. CDR3 amino acids: CASSPTAGGPAGELFF. In DNA, the CDR3 is TGTGCCAGCAGCCCAACAGCGGGGGGTCCGGCCGGGGAGCTGTTTTTT.

This chain joins TRBV9 and TRBJ1-5; the D gene is possibly TRBD1 (6 bases). V lost 4 bases, J lost 7 bases, and 15 bases lay in between. Germline CDR1 SGDLS, CDR2 YYNGEE. The CDR3 extends over 14 amino acids. DNA for the CDR3: TGTGCCAGCAGCCGCGGACAGAGGGGACAGCCCCAGCATTTT. It codes for CASSRGQRGQPQHF.

This chain connects TRBV7-3 to TRBJ1-1; D is perhaps TRBD1 (5 bases). V was clipped by 4 bases and J by 1 base, with 7 bases between them. Germline lookup yields CDR1 SGHTA and CDR2 FQGTGA. CDR3 length: 13 residues. CDR3 sequence: CASSSTGNTEAFF. The CDR3 bases are TGTGCCAGCAGCTCCACAGGGAACACTGAAGCTTTCTTT.

The chain couples TRBV9 to TRBJ1-2, with 7 bases aligning to TRBD1. The junction had 6 bases not matched to a gene; V was cut back by 3 bases and J by 7 bases. Germline V gene data show CDR1 as SGDLS and CDR2 as YYNGEE. This CDR3 region has 13 residues. The CDR3 sequence: CASSATGVSGYTF. In DNA, the CDR3 is TGTGCCAGCAGCGCCACAGGGGTTTCTGGCTACACCTTC.

This chain links TRBV6-6 with TRBJ2-1, with 9 bases lining up with TRBD2. Per germline, CDR1 MNHNY and CDR2 SVGAGI (reference sequence). V gave up 0 bases and J gave up 8 bases; unmatched junction bases: 5. The CDR3 sequence is 15 residues long. The CDR3 reads CASSYSRGGSDEQFF. The CDR3, as DNA: TGTGCCAGCAGTTACTCGCGGGGGGGCAGCGATGAGCAGTTCTTC.

The J gene is TRBJ1-4, the V gene TRBV2, with D perhaps matching TRBD1 (6 bases). Trimming shortened V by 7 bases and J by 6 bases, and 15 bases separated the two germline ends. The germline V gene has CDR1 SNHLY and CDR2 FYNNEI. The CDR3 runs 14 residues. The CDR3 DNA follows: TGTGCCAGCACCCAGACAGGTCCACATGAAAAACTGTTTTTT. This encodes CASTQTGPHEKLFF.

V gene TRBV13 combines with J gene TRBJ2-3; 11 bases agree with TRBD2. From germline, CDR1 is PRHDT and CDR2 FYEKMQ (reference sequence). The V and J ends lost 4 bases and 9 bases, in that order; junction bases with no gene match: 12. The CDR3 spans 16 residues. CDR3 DNA sequence: TGTGCCAGCAGCTCCAGTAGCGGGGGGGTCCCGGGAACGCAGTATTTT. Its translation: CASSSSSGGVPGTQYF. The whole variable domain, filled in from reference TRBV13 and TRBJ2-3, reads AAGVIQSPRHLIKEKRETATLKCYPIPRHDTVYWYQQGPGQDPQFLISFYEKMQSDKGSIPDRFSAQQFSDYHSELNMSSLELGDSALYFCASSSSSGGVPGTQYFGPGTRLTVL.

V gene TRBV12-5 combines with J gene TRBJ2-1; no firm D call. Trimming took 0 bases from V and 15 from J, leaving 12 bases between them. This CDR3 has 12 amino acids. Germline V gives CDR1 LGHNT, CDR2 FRNRAP. DNA for the CDR3: TGTGCTAGTGGTTTGGTACAAGGCAGAGGGTTCTTC. This translates into CASGLVQGRGFF.

This sequence joins TRBV5-6 and TRBJ2-5; no reliable D call. The V end lost 1 base, the J end lost 6 bases, and 4 bases lay between the germline ends. This CDR3 is 11 amino acids long. Germline-derived CDR1 and CDR2 are SGHDT and YYEEEE. For the CDR3, the DNA is TGTGCCAGCAGCTTGTCTAAGACCCAGTACTTC. The encoded protein is CASSLSKTQYF.

In this sample, this clone turned up once. This rearrangement joins TRBV5-6 to TRBJ1-1; 8 nucleotides line up with TRBD1. The V segment lost 0 bases and the J segment 5 bases; nucleotides outside the gene matches: 3. CDR1 and CDR2 (germline): SGHDT, YYEEEE. This CDR3 comprises 14 residues. As DNA, the CDR3 is TGTGCCAGCAGCTTGGGACAGGGGATGACTGAAGCTTTCTTT. Translating gives CASSLGQGMTEAFF.

The chain couples TRBV5-4 to TRBJ2-5; 11 bases fit TRBD2. Germline trimming cut 4 bases from V and 4 bases from J; bases unmatched to any gene: 6. The V gene's germline CDR1 is SGHNT and CDR2 YYREEE (reference sequence). The CDR3 runs to 15 residues. Here the CDR3 DNA reads TGTGCCAGCAGCCCGGGGACTAGCGGAATAGAGACCCAGTACTTC. It codes for CASSPGTSGIETQYF.

This clone was seen only a few times. The J gene is TRBJ1-1, the V gene TRBV12-3 or TRBV12-4, with 7 nucleotides matching TRBD1. V shed 6 bases and J 5 bases; nucleotides not matched to a gene: 3. CDR3 length equals 12 residues. CDR3: CASRTGLTEAFF. As DNA, the CDR3 is TGTGCCAGCAGGACAGGGCTGACTGAAGCTTTCTTT.

The chain employs TRBV10-3 and TRBJ1-1; the match to TRBD1 covers 9 bases. V was clipped by 6 bases and J by 3 bases; unmatched bases: 5. The CDR3 is 14 amino acids. The germline CDR1 and CDR2 sequences are ENHRY and SYGVKD. The DNA of the CDR3 is TGTGCCATCAGCGACAACAGGGGGCACACTGAAGCTTTCTTT. Protein: CAISDNRGHTEAFF.

The chain couples TRBV19 to TRBJ1-5; TRBD1 agrees at 9 bases. Germline-derived CDR1 and CDR2 are LNHDA and SQIVND (reference sequence). The CDR3 has 15 amino acids. V shed 4 bases and J 7 bases; nucleotides not matched to a gene: 8. The CDR3 nucleotides are TGTGCCAGTAGTAGTACAGGGGGCGCGGGCCAGCCCCAGCATTTT. Protein sequence: CASSSTGGAGQPQHF.

The table lists this clone with a count of one. The chain recombines TRBV5-5 with TRBJ1-1, with 7 nucleotides matching TRBD1. The CDR3 length is 16 residues. CDR1 is SGHKS, CDR2 YYEKEE, per germline (reference sequence). V gave up 4 bases and J gave up 1 base; unmatched junction bases: 10. CDR3 nucleotide sequence: TGTGCCAGCAGCCACGGGACAGTTAATCGGAACACTGAAGCTTTCTTT. This translates into CASSHGTVNRNTEAFF.

This chain uses TRBV5-1 with TRBJ1-1; 8 positions agree with TRBD1. This CDR3 contains 13 residues. V gave up 2 bases and J gave up 6 bases; unmatched junction bases: 3. Germline loops: CDR1 SGHRS, CDR2 YFSETQ. Written as DNA, the CDR3 is TGCGCCAGCAGCTTAGGGACAGGCCCTGAAGCTTTCTTT. It is translated as CASSLGTGPEAFF.

The chain carries TRBV15 and TRBJ2-1, with 11 nucleotides matching TRBD2. Germline CDR1 and CDR2: LNHNV and YYDKDF (reference sequence). J was trimmed by 8 bases and V by 5 bases; bases with no gene match: 8. This CDR3 contains 15 residues. The CDR3 nucleotides are TGTGCCACCAGCCTAGCGGGGGGCCGGGCCGATGAGCAGTTCTTC. Protein: CATSLAGGRADEQFF.

The chain couples TRBV5-1 to TRBJ1-1; 7 nucleotides agree with TRBD1. CDR3 length: 12 amino acids. CDR1 is SGHRS, CDR2 YFSETQ, per germline. Germline trimming cut 4 bases from V and 7 bases from J; bases unmatched to any gene: 4. Here the CDR3 reads CASSPGQREAFF. CDR3 nucleotide sequence: TGCGCCAGCAGCCCGGGACAGCGTGAAGCTTTCTTT.

The V and J genes are TRBV3-1 (or the pseudogene TRBV3-2) and TRBJ1-1; TRBD1 matches at 8 bases. Losses at the gene ends were 5 bases for V and 7 bases for J; bases not matched to a gene: 3. The V gene's germline CDR1 is LGHDT and CDR2 YNNKEL (reference sequence). CDR3 length equals 12 residues. The CDR3: CASSSGGSEAFF. As DNA, the CDR3 is TGTGCCAGCAGCTCAGGGGGCAGTGAAGCTTTCTTT.

The rearrangement uses TRBV27 and TRBJ2-7, with TRBD1 matching over 11 bases. Trimming cost V 6 bases and J 3 bases; bases outside gene matches: 7. This CDR3 has 15 amino acids. CDR1 and CDR2 from the germline V gene are MNHEY and SMNVEV (reference sequence). In DNA form, the CDR3 reads TGTGCCAGCAGACCCGGACAGGGGGCGATCTACGAGCAGTACTTC. This encodes CASRPGQGAIYEQYF.

This chain uses TRBV5-8 with TRBJ2-3; TRBD2 might be the D (5 bases). V was pared by 6 bases and J by 4 bases, with 18 bases between. Germline values: CDR1 SGHTS, CDR2 YDEGEE. This CDR3 comprises 15 residues. The chain's CDR3 is CASNRRTTGADTQYF. The CDR3 DNA follows: TGTGCCAGCAACCGGCGGACCACCGGGGCAGATACGCAGTATTTT.

The rearrangement joins TRBV9 to TRBJ1-1; 7 nucleotides agree with TRBD1. The CDR3 is 14 residues long. Germline assignment: CDR1 SGDLS and CDR2 YYNGEE. With V trimmed by 3 bases and J by 1 base, 3 bases remained unmatched. This CDR3 is CASSADRENTEAFF. Here the CDR3 DNA reads TGTGCCAGCAGCGCAGACAGGGAGAACACTGAAGCTTTCTTT.

The V call is TRBV4-1, the J call TRBJ2-7; a weak D match, TRBD2 (5 bases). The V end was cut by 2 bases, the J end by 6 bases, with 11 bases between. The germline V gene encodes CDR1 MGHRA and CDR2 YSYEKL. The CDR3 loop spans 13 amino acids. The CDR3: CASSQQQDSEQYF. The CDR3 DNA is TGCGCCAGCAGCCAACAGCAGGACTCCGAGCAGTACTTC.

This clone has just a few counts. The rearrangement uses TRBV12-5 and TRBJ1-3; D possibly corresponds to TRBD1 (5 bases). Trimming removed 1 base at V and 1 base at J, with 14 bases between. Germline CDR1 reads LGHNT; CDR2 reads FRNRAP. The CDR3 sequence is 17 residues long. The CDR3 region is CASGLGRGGVSGNTIYF. The CDR3 DNA reads as TGTGCTAGTGGTTTGGGACGCGGGGGGGTATCTGGAAACACCATATATTTT.

CDR3 loop: CASSDWAAQETQYF. In DNA, the CDR3 is TGTGCCAGCAGTGATTGGGCAGCACAAGAGACCCAGTACTTC. This rearrangement joins TRBV25-1 to TRBJ2-5; D uncertain. This CDR3 has 14 residues. Germline CDR1 reads MGHDK; CDR2 reads SYGVNS. Trimming removed 3 bases at V and 2 bases at J, with 10 bases between.